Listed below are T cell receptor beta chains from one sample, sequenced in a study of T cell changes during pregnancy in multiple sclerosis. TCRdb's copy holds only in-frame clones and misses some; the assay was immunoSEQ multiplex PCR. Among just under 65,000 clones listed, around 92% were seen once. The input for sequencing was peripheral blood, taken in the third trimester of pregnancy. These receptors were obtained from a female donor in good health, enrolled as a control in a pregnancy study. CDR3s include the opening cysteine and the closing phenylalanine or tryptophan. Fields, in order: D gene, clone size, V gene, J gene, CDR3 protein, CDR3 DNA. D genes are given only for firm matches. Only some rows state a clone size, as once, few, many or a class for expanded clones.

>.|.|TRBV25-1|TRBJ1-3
CASSESKQPSGNTIYF
TGTGCCAGCAGTGAATCAAAACAACCCTCTGGAAACACCATATATTTT
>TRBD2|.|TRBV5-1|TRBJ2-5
CASSLLADQETQYF
TGCGCCAGCAGCCTTCTAGCGGACCAAGAGACCCAGTACTTC
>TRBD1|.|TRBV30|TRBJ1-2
CAWTYLDRVNGYTF
TGTGCCTGGACCTACCTAGACAGGGTAAATGGCTACACCTTC
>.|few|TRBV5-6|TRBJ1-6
CASSLNRDSPLHF
TGTGCCAGCAGCTTGAACAGGGATTCACCCCTCCACTTT
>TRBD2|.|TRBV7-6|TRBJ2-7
CASSETSGSSYEQYF
TGTGCCAGCAGCGAGACTAGCGGTAGCTCCTACGAGCAGTACTTC
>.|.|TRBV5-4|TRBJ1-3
CASSPVPGFSGNTIYF
TGTGCCAGCAGCCCAGTCCCGGGTTTCTCTGGAAACACCATATATTTT
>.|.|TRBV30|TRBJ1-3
CASAGSGNTIYF
TGTGCCTCGGCAGGATCTGGAAACACCATATATTTT
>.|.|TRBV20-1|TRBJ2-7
CSATGSIEQYF
TGCAGTGCTACTGGGAGCATAGAGCAGTACTTC
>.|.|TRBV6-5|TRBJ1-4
CASSYGEGNEKLFF
TGTGCCAGCAGTTACGGGGAGGGGAATGAAAAACTGTTTTTT
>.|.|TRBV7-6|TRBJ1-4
CASSLTVREKLFF
TGTGCCAGCAGCTTAACGGTTCGCGAAAAACTGTTTTTT
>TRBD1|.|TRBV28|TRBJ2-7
CASSHGQAYEQYF
TGTGCCAGCAGCCACGGACAGGCTTACGAGCAGTACTTC
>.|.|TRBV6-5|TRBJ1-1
CASSYGQTNTEAFF
TGTGCCAGCAGTTACGGACAGACGAACACTGAAGCTTTCTTT
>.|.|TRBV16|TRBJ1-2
CASSQSSGLYGYTF
TGTGCCAGCAGCCAATCTAGTGGTCTCTATGGCTACACCTTC
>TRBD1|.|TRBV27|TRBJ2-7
CASRGTGDLYEQYF
TGTGCCAGCAGGGGGACAGGGGACTTATACGAGCAGTACTTC
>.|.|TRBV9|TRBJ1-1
CASSVANSMNTEAFF
TGTGCCAGCAGCGTAGCTAACAGCATGAACACTGAAGCTTTCTTT
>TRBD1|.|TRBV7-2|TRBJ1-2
CASSSYLPGQGARNYGYTF
TGTGCCAGCAGCTCGTACCTCCCGGGACAGGGGGCAAGAAACTATGGCTACACCTTC
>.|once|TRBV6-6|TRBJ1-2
CASTLEHYGYTF
TGTGCCAGCACTCTGGAGCACTATGGCTACACCTTC
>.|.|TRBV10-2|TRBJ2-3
CASGQAGADTQYF
TGCGCCAGCGGTCAGGCGGGGGCTGATACGCAGTATTTT
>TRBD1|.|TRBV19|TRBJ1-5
CASRANRGLSSNQPQHF
TGTGCCAGTAGAGCAAACAGGGGGCTATCGAGCAATCAGCCCCAGCATTTT
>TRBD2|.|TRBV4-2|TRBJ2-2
CASSRSGGFAGELFF
TGTGCCAGCAGCCGAAGCGGGGGGTTCGCCGGGGAGCTGTTTTTT
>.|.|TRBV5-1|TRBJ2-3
CASSLVPTDTQYF
TGCGCCAGCAGCTTGGTCCCGACAGATACGCAGTATTTT
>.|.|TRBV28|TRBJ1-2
CASSRGGTTYGYTF
TGTGCCAGCAGTCGGGGGGGGACGACCTATGGCTACACCTTC
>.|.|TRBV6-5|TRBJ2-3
CASSYSRAVDTQYF
TGTGCCAGCAGTTACTCGAGAGCGGTAGATACGCAGTATTTT
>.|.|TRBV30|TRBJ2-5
CAWNGPGRTQYF
TGTGCCTGGAATGGGCCTGGCAGGACCCAGTACTTC
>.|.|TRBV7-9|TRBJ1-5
CASSPRGPSLGPQHF
TGTGCCAGCAGCCCGCGGGGACCTAGCTTGGGGCCCCAGCATTTT
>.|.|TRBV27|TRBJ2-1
CASSNTGSHEQFF
TGTGCCAGCAGTAATACAGGGTCCCATGAGCAGTTCTTC
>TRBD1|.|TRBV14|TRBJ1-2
CASSQDHRGLNYGYTF
TGTGCCAGCAGCCAAGATCACAGGGGTTTAAACTATGGCTACACCTTC
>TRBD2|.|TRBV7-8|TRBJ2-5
CASSPGSGRIQETQYF
TGTGCCAGCAGCCCCGGGAGCGGGAGAATCCAAGAGACCCAGTACTTC
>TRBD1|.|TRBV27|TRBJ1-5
CASSLSGGQYSNQPQHF
TGTGCCAGCAGTTTATCTGGGGGACAGTATAGCAATCAGCCCCAGCATTTT
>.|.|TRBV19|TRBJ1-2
CASSIGPSYTF
TGTGCCAGTAGTATAGGTCCCAGCTACACCTTC
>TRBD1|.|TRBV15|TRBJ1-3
CATSRTGLSGNTIYF
TGTGCCACCAGCCGGACAGGGCTCTCTGGAAACACCATATATTTT
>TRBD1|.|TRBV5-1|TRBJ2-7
CASSLGQGAYEQYF
TGCGCCAGCAGCCTGGGACAGGGGGCGTACGAGCAGTACTTC
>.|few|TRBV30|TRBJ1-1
CAWSAGPQAFF
TGTGCCTGGAGCGCGGGACCCCAAGCTTTCTTT
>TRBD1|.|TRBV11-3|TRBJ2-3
CASSDRDSPTDTQYF
TGTGCCAGCAGCGACCGGGACAGTCCCACAGATACGCAGTATTTT
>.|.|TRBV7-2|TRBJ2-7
CASSLDQGIYEQYF
TGTGCCAGCAGCTTAGATCAGGGGATCTACGAGCAGTACTTC
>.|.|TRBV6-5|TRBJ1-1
CASSSPIGGTEAFF
TGTGCCAGCAGCTCCCCGATAGGGGGCACTGAAGCTTTCTTT
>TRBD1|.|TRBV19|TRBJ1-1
CASSPDRGLVTEAFF
TGTGCCAGTAGTCCAGACAGGGGGCTGGTCACTGAAGCTTTCTTT